The rows below give T cell receptor beta chains drawn from one sample of a study of T cell changes during pregnancy in multiple sclerosis. The assay was immunoSEQ multiplex PCR, and TCRdb's table has in-frame clones only and misses some. The table lists about 92,000 clones, just under 95% of them singletons. The sequences come from peripheral blood, collected in the first trimester of pregnancy. These receptors all stem from a female donor with multiple sclerosis, enrolled in a pregnancy study. The conserved cysteine and the conserved F or W are not part of the CDR3 here.

v_gene	j_gene	CDR3aa
TRBV5-1	TRBJ2-7	ASSLALTGGSDEQY
TRBV25-1	TRBJ1-6	ASSQNLGTQVDSPLH
TRBV6-1	TRBJ1-1	ASSEMIGNTEAF
TRBV5-1	TRBJ1-2	ASSMDRNGYT
TRBV13	TRBJ1-1	ASSLGLQGIRAF
TRBV5-6	TRBJ2-7	ASSLAGAYYEQY
TRBV2	TRBJ1-1	ASSDPHLNTEAF
TRBV7-2	TRBJ1-6	ASSLRDSDSPLH
TRBV5-1	TRBJ2-3	ASSSLADTQY
TRBV19	TRBJ1-2	ASSLQNYGYT
TRBV4-2	TRBJ1-2	ASSPRQENYGYT
TRBV7-9	TRBJ2-5	ASSLSRGTSGGKTQY
TRBV7-3	TRBJ2-2	ASSLGRLADTGELF
TRBV4-1	TRBJ1-1	ASSQGGDRGDEAF
TRBV9	TRBJ1-4	ASSVEIDEKLF
TRBV7-8	TRBJ1-1	ASSRGSTEAF
TRBV5-1	TRBJ2-7	ASSIQAGTSDRILSYEQY
TRBV12-5	TRBJ1-1	ASGFPFPRAF
TRBV6-1	TRBJ1-1	ASLSQGNTEAF
TRBV10-1	TRBJ1-4	ASSPGGPNEKLF
TRBV5-1	TRBJ2-1	ASSLGDLSNEQF
TRBV9	TRBJ2-1	ASSVSILAGRSGEQF
TRBV19	TRBJ1-2	ASSILVWDSGNYGYT
TRBV9	TRBJ2-2	ASSARTGLGGELF
TRBV19	TRBJ1-1	ATINGGTEAF
TRBV1	TRBJ2-1	TSSQDGGAGEQF
TRBV2	TRBJ1-2	ASPDSNYGYT
TRBV7-2	TRBJ2-5	ASSLVSSGGETQY
TRBV5-8	TRBJ2-2	ASSSGQVNTGELF
TRBV6-5	TRBJ1-2	ASSQQDRYGYT
TRBV25-1	TRBJ1-4	ASTGRVNEKLF
TRBV14	TRBJ1-2	ASRKHWSYGYT
TRBV7-3	TRBJ2-5	ASSFNGLSQETQY
TRBV4-2	TRBJ2-2	ASSQDLSGGTNTGELF
TRBV5-6	TRBJ1-5	ASSLATGGNQPQH
TRBV7-3	TRBJ2-1	ASSSPGLAGGNEQF
TRBV27	TRBJ1-1	ASSLSGQGSAF
TRBV9	TRBJ2-3	ASSVVGTSPDTQY
TRBV5-6	TRBJ1-2	ASSTRDRGFPPYGYT
TRBV4-1	TRBJ2-1	ASSQEGSRLSYNEQF
TRBV7-9	TRBJ2-2	ASSLGGSGELF
TRBV4-2	TRBJ2-3	ASSQDSRTDRL
TRBV7-2	TRBJ2-7	ASSLGWGQGSYEQY
TRBV19	TRBJ1-5	ASMIVGDSNQPQH
TRBV5-6	TRBJ1-4	ASSFLQGQGGEKLF
TRBV7-2	TRBJ1-5	ASSPTSSGGSGPQH
TRBV7-9	TRBJ2-1	ASGLAEGSYNEQF
TRBV19	TRBJ2-1	ASSKGDHDNEQF
TRBV5-1	TRBJ2-4	ASSPGLPGVWIQY
TRBV7-9	TRBJ1-1	ASSLEWGGTEAF
TRBV15	TRBJ2-1	ATSGSAVNAYNEQF
TRBV29-1	TRBJ1-6	SVATGSGVNSPLH
TRBV5-5	TRBJ2-7	ASSLVGSTYEQY